The T cell receptor beta chain under discussion was sequenced for a study of CD8 T cells in Susac syndrome. In germline, CDR1 is MNHEY, CDR2 SVGAGI. The CDR3 runs 12 residues. Trimming removed 5 bases at V and 7 bases at J, with 11 bases between. The authors reverse transcribed 0.5 to 1 ug RNA with random hexamers. immunoSEQ multiplex PCR amplified TCR beta CDR3 across 54 Vbeta, 13 Jbeta. MiXCR, run by TCRdb on the immunoSEQ multiplex PCR reads, gives a single entry per CDR3 protein. The data show some 120,000 distinct CDR3 sequences, under 95% seen once. The chain couples TRBV6-5 to TRBJ1-1; D uncertain. Sequencing was done on a sample of CD8+ T cells from PBMCs. The origin of this receptor is a human donor in good health. CDR3 amino acids: CASSPLRGEAFF. For the CDR3, the DNA is TGTGCCAGCAGTCCCCTGAGAGGTGAAGCTTTCTTT.